The 23 T cell receptor beta chains given below trace back to one sample, sequenced in a study of CD8 T cells in Susac syndrome. An amount of RNA that ranged from 0.5 to 1 ug was reverse transcribed with random hexamers. Via MiXCR, TCRdb re-called the immunoSEQ multiplex PCR reads, giving one row per CDR3 protein. The sample comprises over 120,000 distinct CDR3 sequences, approximately 93% of which are singletons, and roughly 0.083% rests with the top ten. Material: CD4+ T cells from PBMCs. Receptors originate from a human donor in good health.

The chain recombines TRBV30 with TRBJ1-1, with D possibly being TRBD1 (6 bases). The CDR3 length is 12 residues. Germline CDR1 reads GTSNPN; CDR2 reads SVGIG (reference sequence). The V end lost 3 bases, the J end lost 6 bases, and 11 bases lay between the germline ends. CDR3 region: CAWSGGGAEAFF. The CDR3 coding sequence is TGTGCCTGGAGCGGGGGGGGCGCTGAAGCTTTCTTT.

The chain joins TRBV5-1 to TRBJ1-1; D might be TRBD1 (6 bases). CDR1 SGHRS and CDR2 YFSETQ come from the germline V gene. This CDR3 has 15 amino acids. V dropped 0 bases and J dropped 0 bases, with 9 bases sitting between them. CDR3 amino acids: CASSLDGQLNTEAFF. The DNA for the CDR3 is TGCGCCAGCAGCTTGGATGGACAGCTGAACACTGAAGCTTTCTTT.

This chain joins TRBV20-1 and TRBJ2-1, with 12 bases matching TRBD1. The germline gives CDR1 DFQATT, CDR2 SNEGSKA (reference sequence). The CDR3 covers 14 residues. V gave up 1 base and J gave up 7 bases; unmatched junction bases: 2. This CDR3 is CSARGDRGLNEQFF. Here the CDR3 DNA reads TGCAGTGCTAGAGGGGACAGGGGGCTTAATGAGCAGTTCTTC.

The chain couples TRBV25-1 to TRBJ2-5; TRBD2 aligns across 8 bases. J was trimmed by 5 bases and V by 1 base; bases with no gene match: 6. From germline, CDR1 is MGHDK and CDR2 SYGVNS. The CDR3 runs to 15 residues. The chain's CDR3 is CASSESGGPRETQYF. The CDR3 DNA reads as TGTGCCAGCAGTGAATCGGGGGGGCCGAGGGAGACCCAGTACTTC.

The chain employs TRBV10-2 and TRBJ2-7; 7 bases are a match to TRBD1. Germline V gives CDR1 WSHSY, CDR2 SAAADI. There are 12 residues in the CDR3. Trimming at V came to 5 bases and at J to 4 bases, leaving 2 bases not matched to a gene. CDR3 sequence reads: CASSSDRYEQYF. CDR3 nucleotides: TGCGCCAGCAGTTCGGACAGGTACGAGCAGTACTTC.

In DNA, the CDR3 is TGCGCCAGCAGGCAGGTTAACTATGGCTACACCTTC. It yields the protein CASRQVNYGYTF. The chain has TRBV5-1 and TRBJ1-2; no clear D. V was clipped by 5 bases and J by 1 base, with 6 bases between them. The CDR3 is 12 amino acids. Germline V gene lookup returns CDR1 SGHRS and CDR2 YFSETQ.

J is TRBJ2-1 and V is TRBV24-1; TRBD1 agrees at 7 bases. The CDR3 covers 14 residues. J gave up 7 bases and V 4 bases, and 6 bases lay outside the gene matches. Germline CDR1 reads KGHDR; CDR2 reads SFDVKD. The CDR3 reads CATSEPRGQNEQFF. The CDR3 DNA reads TGTGCCACCAGTGAGCCCCGGGGACAGAATGAGCAGTTCTTC.

V and J are TRBV5-1 and TRBJ2-2; tentative D call: TRBD2 (6 bases). This CDR3 has 15 amino acids. Trimming removed 0 bases from V and 4 bases from J, with 10 bases in between. The germline V gene encodes CDR1 SGHRS and CDR2 YFSETQ. The CDR3 region has the DNA TGCGCCAGCAGCTTGGGGAGGGAGAGCACCGGGGAGCTGTTTTTT. The encoded protein is CASSLGRESTGELFF. The full variable domain, with the rest looked up from reference TRBV5-1 and TRBJ2-2, is KAGVTQTPRYLIKTRGQQVTLSCSPISGHRSVSWYQQTPGQGLQFLFEYFSETQRNKGNFPGRFSGRQFSNSRSEMNVSTLELGDSALYLCASSLGRESTGELFFGEGSRLTVL.

V is TRBV5-1 and J is TRBJ2-7, with TRBD1 matching over 8 bases. Germline values: CDR1 SGHRS, CDR2 YFSETQ. CDR3 length equals 14 residues. Trimming removed 4 bases from V and 2 bases from J; junction bases left unmatched: 5. For the CDR3, the DNA is TGCGCCAGCAGCACCGGACAGGGCACCTACGAGCAGTACTTC. Translation gives CASSTGQGTYEQYF.

V usage is TRBV18 and J usage is TRBJ2-2; D is unclear. The germline V and J ends were trimmed by 3 bases and 0 bases, with 14 bases remaining between them. This CDR3 region has 17 residues. The germline V gene encodes CDR1 KGHSH and CDR2 LQKENI. The CDR3 bases are TGTGCCAGCTCACCCGTACCGCGTGGGCCGAACACCGGGGAGCTGTTTTTT. Translation: CASSPVPRGPNTGELFF.

This rearrangement joins TRBV6-5 to TRBJ2-6, with a weak D call TRBD1 (6 bases). V gave up 4 bases and J gave up 0 bases, with 13 bases separating them. Looked up from germline, CDR1 is MNHEY and CDR2 is SVGAGI. The CDR3 consists of 17 residues. Here the CDR3 reads CASSWTDPFSGANVLTF. The CDR3 coding sequence is TGTGCCAGCAGTTGGACAGACCCCTTCTCTGGGGCCAACGTCCTGACTTTC.

V gene TRBV29-1 combines with J gene TRBJ2-5, with D maybe TRBD1 (6 bases). The CDR3 is made up of 14 amino acids. V lost 1 base to trimming and J lost 1 base, with 10 bases between them. The germline V gene encodes CDR1 SQVTM and CDR2 ANQGSEA. The CDR3 DNA is TGCAGCGTTGAAGGTAACAGGGCCCAAGAGACCCAGTACTTC. Residues: CSVEGNRAQETQYF.

The chain has TRBV19 and TRBJ1-2; no reliable D call. Looked up from germline, CDR1 is LNHDA and CDR2 is SQIVND (reference sequence). The V and J ends lost 7 bases and 6 bases respectively, with 12 bases between them. CDR3 length: 12 residues. The CDR3 reads CASTRARDGYTF. In DNA, the CDR3 is TGTGCCAGTACGCGGGCGCGGGATGGCTACACCTTC.

The chain recombines TRBV20-1 with TRBJ2-5; a possible D gene is TRBD2 (7 bases). The CDR3 sequence is 13 residues long. CDR1 and CDR2 (germline): DFQATT, SNEGSKA (reference sequence). CDR3 DNA sequence: TGCAGCGCTCCTGGGGGAGGGGGAAAGACCCAGTACTTC. It is translated as CSAPGGGGKTQYF.

This chain joins TRBV27 and TRBJ2-7, with 12 bases aligning to TRBD2. The CDR3 totals 17 residues. With 5 bases clipped from V and 4 bases from J, the junction kept 12 bases outside the gene matches. The V gene's germline CDR1 is MNHEY and CDR2 SMNVEV (reference sequence). The CDR3 region is CASSPPKTSGRLYEQYF. CDR3 in DNA: TGTGCCAGCAGTCCCCCTAAAACTAGCGGGAGGTTGTACGAGCAGTACTTC.

This chain joins TRBV5-1 and TRBJ1-1; maybe TRBD1 (6 bases). This CDR3 comprises 15 residues. Between the trimmed V and J ends, which lost 4 bases and 2 bases, there was a span of 15 bases. Germline-derived CDR1 and CDR2 are SGHRS and YFSETQ. CDR3 in amino acids: CASSRGDRTNTEAFF. The CDR3 coding sequence is TGCGCCAGCAGCAGGGGGGATCGCACCAACACTGAAGCTTTCTTT.

This sequence joins TRBV12-5 and TRBJ2-3; D ambiguous. The germline V gene has CDR1 LGHNT and CDR2 FRNRAP. Trimming cost V 4 bases and J 6 bases, with 14 bases left between them. The CDR3 runs to 14 residues. CDR3 sequence reads: CASGSDVLRDTQYF. The CDR3, as DNA: TGTGCTAGTGGTTCCGATGTTTTGAGGGATACGCAGTATTTT.

The sample holds one count of this clonotype. The V gene is TRBV27, the J gene TRBJ1-2; perhaps TRBD1 as D (5 bases). Trimming shortened V by 1 base and J by 2 bases, and 11 bases separated the two germline ends. The CDR3 runs 15 residues. Germline V CDR1 and CDR2: MNHEY, SMNVEV (reference sequence). The CDR3 DNA sequence: TGTGCCAGCAGTTTATTTTGGGGGGAGAACTATGGCTACACCTTC. This codes for CASSLFWGENYGYTF.

This chain links TRBV6-1 with TRBJ2-5; 8 bases agree with TRBD2. The CDR3 loop spans 14 amino acids. Germline CDR1 reads MNHNS; CDR2 reads SASEGT. The V gene end was trimmed by 6 bases and the J gene end by 1 base; junction bases not matched to a gene: 4. The CDR3 DNA is TGTGCCAGCAGCTTAGCGGGATTCCAAGAGACCCAGTACTTC. Its protein is CASSLAGFQETQYF.

The rearrangement uses TRBV6-2 or TRBV6-3 and TRBJ1-5; D may be TRBD1 (6 bases). Deletions cut 7 bases from V and 8 bases from J, with 18 bases between. Germline values: CDR1 MNHEY, CDR2 SVGEGT. The CDR3 extends over 14 amino acids. CDR3 loop: CASTGADPRKPQHF. The DNA of the CDR3 is TGTGCCAGCACGGGGGCGGACCCCCGGAAGCCCCAGCATTTT.

The chain carries TRBV7-9 and TRBJ2-2; D remains ambiguous. The germline CDR1 and CDR2 sequences are SEHNR and FQNEAQ (reference sequence). The CDR3 loop spans 15 amino acids. Trimming cost V 3 bases and J 0 bases, with 8 bases left between them. CDR3 sequence: CASSFIRANTGELFF. The CDR3 DNA reads TGTGCCAGCAGCTTCATTCGGGCGAACACCGGGGAGCTGTTTTTT. Full variable domain (missing parts from reference TRBV7-9 and TRBJ2-2): DTGVSQNPRHKITKRGQNVTFRCDPISEHNRLYWYRQTLGQGPEFLTYFQNEAQLEKSRLLSDRFSAERPKGSFSTLEIQRTEQGDSAMYLCASSFIRANTGELFFGEGSRLTVL.

This clonotype was seen once. The chain is built from TRBV11-2 and TRBJ1-2, with 9 bases aligning to TRBD1. Germline V CDR1 and CDR2: SGHAT, FQNNGV. V was pared by 5 bases and J by 7 bases, with 8 bases of the junction left unmatched. The CDR3 covers 14 residues. Written as DNA, the CDR3 is TGTGCCAGCAGCGCGGACAGGGGAAGTAGTGGCTACACCTTC. As protein: CASSADRGSSGYTF.

V usage is TRBV29-1 and J usage is TRBJ2-3, with 9 nucleotides matching TRBD2. This CDR3 is built from 16 residues. The V segment lost 0 bases and the J segment 3 bases; nucleotides outside the gene matches: 7. Germline V gene data show CDR1 as SQVTM and CDR2 as ANQGSEA. The CDR3 protein is CSVEDGWLAGTDTQYF. CDR3 bases: TGCAGCGTTGAAGATGGGTGGCTAGCGGGAACAGATACGCAGTATTTT.